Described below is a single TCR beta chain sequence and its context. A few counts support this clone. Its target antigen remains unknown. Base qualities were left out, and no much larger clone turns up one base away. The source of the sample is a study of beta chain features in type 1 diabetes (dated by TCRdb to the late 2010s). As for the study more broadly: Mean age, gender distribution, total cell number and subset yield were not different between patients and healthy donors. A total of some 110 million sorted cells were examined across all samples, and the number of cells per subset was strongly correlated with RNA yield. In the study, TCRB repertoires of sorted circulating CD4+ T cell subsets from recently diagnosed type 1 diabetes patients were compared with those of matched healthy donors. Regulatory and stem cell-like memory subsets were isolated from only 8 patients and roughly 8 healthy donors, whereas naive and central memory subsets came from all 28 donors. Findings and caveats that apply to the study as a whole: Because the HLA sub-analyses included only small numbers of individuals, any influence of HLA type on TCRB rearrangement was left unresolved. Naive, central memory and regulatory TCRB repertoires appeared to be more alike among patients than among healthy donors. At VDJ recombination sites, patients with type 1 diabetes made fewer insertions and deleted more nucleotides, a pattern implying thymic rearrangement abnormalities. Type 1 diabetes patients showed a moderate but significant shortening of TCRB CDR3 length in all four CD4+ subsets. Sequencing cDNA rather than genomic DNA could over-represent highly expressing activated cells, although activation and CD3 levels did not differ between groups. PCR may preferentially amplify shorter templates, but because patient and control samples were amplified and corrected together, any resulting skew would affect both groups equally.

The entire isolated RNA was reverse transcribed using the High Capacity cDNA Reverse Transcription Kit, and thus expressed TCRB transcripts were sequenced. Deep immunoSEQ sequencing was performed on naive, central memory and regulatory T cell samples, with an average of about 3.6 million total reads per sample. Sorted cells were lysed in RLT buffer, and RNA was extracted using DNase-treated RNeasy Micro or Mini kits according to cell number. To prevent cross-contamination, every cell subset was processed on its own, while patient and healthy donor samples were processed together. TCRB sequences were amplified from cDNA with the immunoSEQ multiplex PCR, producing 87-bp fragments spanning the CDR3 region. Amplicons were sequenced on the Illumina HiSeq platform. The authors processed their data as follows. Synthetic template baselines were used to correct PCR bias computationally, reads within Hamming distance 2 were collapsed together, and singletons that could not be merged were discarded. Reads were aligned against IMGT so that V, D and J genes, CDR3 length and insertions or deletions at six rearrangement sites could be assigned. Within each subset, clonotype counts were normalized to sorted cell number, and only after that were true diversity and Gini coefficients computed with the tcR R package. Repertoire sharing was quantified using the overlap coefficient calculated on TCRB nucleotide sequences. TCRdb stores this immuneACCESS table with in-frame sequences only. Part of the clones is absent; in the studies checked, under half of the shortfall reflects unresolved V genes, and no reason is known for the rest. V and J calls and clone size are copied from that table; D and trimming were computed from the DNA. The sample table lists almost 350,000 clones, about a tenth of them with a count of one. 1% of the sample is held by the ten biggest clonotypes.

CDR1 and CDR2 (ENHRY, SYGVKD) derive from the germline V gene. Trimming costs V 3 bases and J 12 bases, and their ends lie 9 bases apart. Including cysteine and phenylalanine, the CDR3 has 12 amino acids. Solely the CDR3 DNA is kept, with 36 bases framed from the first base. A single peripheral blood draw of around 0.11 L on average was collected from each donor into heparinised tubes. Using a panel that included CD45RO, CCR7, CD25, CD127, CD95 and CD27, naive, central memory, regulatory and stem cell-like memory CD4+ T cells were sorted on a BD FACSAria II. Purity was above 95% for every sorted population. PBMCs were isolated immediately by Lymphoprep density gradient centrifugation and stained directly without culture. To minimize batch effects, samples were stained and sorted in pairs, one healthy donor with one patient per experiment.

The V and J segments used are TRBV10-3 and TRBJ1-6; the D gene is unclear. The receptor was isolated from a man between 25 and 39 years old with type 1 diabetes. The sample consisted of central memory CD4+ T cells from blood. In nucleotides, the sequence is TGTGCCATCAGTGACGGGGTAGTACCCCTCCACTTT. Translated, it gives CAISDGVVPLHF.